Shown below are 9 T cell receptor beta chains from a single sample sequenced in a study of breast tumors, draining lymph nodes, adjacent tissues. Samples came from axillary lymph nodes draining the breast cancer. TCRdb ran MiXCR on the multiplex PCR reads and lists one entry per CDR3 protein. The repertoire has 200,000 to 250,000 distinct CDR3 sequences, 30% to 35% of them found once; the top ten carry 3% to 4%. The source material was axillary lymph node tissue. Receptors were obtained from a female donor with breast cancer. Some clones in this sample may be carry-over from other donors' samples.

This clonotype was seen only once. The CDR3: CSVGMGAGTGELFF. CDR3 nucleotides: TGCAGCGTTGGGATGGGAGCGGGGACCGGGGAGCTGTTTTTT. The chain employs TRBV29-1 and TRBJ2-2, with 7 positions matching TRBD2. V dropped 4 bases and J dropped 5; count of bases not matched to a gene: 7. The germline gives CDR1 SQVTM, CDR2 ANQGSEA. The CDR3 covers 14 residues.

This clonotype came up many times. This chain connects TRBV6-6 to TRBJ2-7; the match to TRBD2 covers 13 bases. The CDR3 extends over 15 amino acids. The germline gives CDR1 MNHNY, CDR2 SVGAGI (reference sequence). V dropped 6 bases and J dropped 6; count of bases not matched to a gene: 8. The CDR3 nucleotides read TGTGCCAGCAGGTGGACTAGCGGGAGTTCCGGCGAGCAGTACTTC. Translating it yields CASRWTSGSSGEQYF.

The count of this clonotype is one. This chain uses TRBV5-6 with TRBJ2-7, with D hard to call. Germline CDR1 is SGHDT and CDR2 is YYEEEE. This CDR3 region has 13 residues. V was cut by 2 bases and J by 2 bases, with 8 bases left in between. DNA for the CDR3: TGTGCCAGCAGCTTATCCCTAGCCTACGAGCAGTACTTC. Translating it yields CASSLSLAYEQYF. Supplemented by reference TRBV5-6 and TRBJ2-7, the full variable domain reads DAGVTQSPTHLIKTRGQQVTLRCSPKSGHDTVSWYQQALGQGPQFIFQYYEEEERQRGNFPDRFSGHQFPNYSSELNVNALLLGDSALYLCASSLSLAYEQYFGPGTRLTVT.

This clonotype was detected a few times. The chain combines TRBV7-2 with TRBJ1-6; TRBD1 agrees at 8 bases. The V gene's germline CDR1 is SGHTA and CDR2 FQGNSA. Trimming removed 3 bases from V and 6 bases from J; junction bases left unmatched: 1. The CDR3 spans 14 residues. Here the CDR3 DNA reads TGTGCCAGCAGCTTCGGACAGGGTAATTCACCCCTCCACTTT. Encoded protein: CASSFGQGNSPLHF.

The table lists this clonotype with many counts. The chain has TRBV5-1 and TRBJ2-5, with D unresolved. Germline values: CDR1 SGHRS, CDR2 YFSETQ. The CDR3 covers 14 residues. V was trimmed by 3 bases and J by 5 bases, leaving 14 bases between them. The CDR3 region is CASSSGAAWETQYF. The CDR3 nucleotides read TGCGCCAGCAGCTCGGGCGCAGCTTGGGAGACCCAGTACTTC.

This clonotype showed up many times. The chain recombines TRBV10-3 with TRBJ2-7; D may match TRBD1 or TRBD2 (5 bases each). The length of the CDR3 is 13 residues. The V end was cut by 5 bases, the J end by 3 bases, with 11 bases between. Germline V gives CDR1 ENHRY, CDR2 SYGVKD. The CDR3 coding sequence is TGTGCCATCAGTAGCAGGGAGATCTACGAGCAGTACTTC. Its protein product is CAISSREIYEQYF.

This clonotype was seen many times. This chain joins TRBV7-3 and TRBJ2-1, with TRBD1 identical over 12 bases. The CDR3 is 16 amino acids. After removal of 5 bases from V and 5 bases from J, the junction contained 7 bases not matched to a gene. The germline V gene encodes CDR1 SGHTA and CDR2 FQGTGA. The chain's CDR3 is CASSPGDRGPDNEQFF. CDR3 DNA: TGTGCCAGCAGCCCCGGGGACAGGGGGCCCGACAATGAGCAGTTCTTC.

The chain combines TRBV29-1 with TRBJ1-2; D is perhaps TRBD1 (6 bases). Germline V lookup: CDR1 SQVTM, CDR2 ANQGSEA. The CDR3 totals 13 residues. Between the trimmed V and J ends, which lost 6 bases and 3 bases, there was a span of 14 bases. Here the CDR3 DNA reads TGCAGCGTCTGGGGGGGGCAGGACTATGGCTACACCTTC. Translated: CSVWGGQDYGYTF.

Ten or more counts support this clonotype. V is TRBV14 and J is TRBJ1-4; D ambiguous. The CDR3 totals 14 residues. The V gene's germline CDR1 is SGHDN and CDR2 FVKESK. V dropped 3 bases and J dropped 7 bases, with 12 bases sitting between them. The CDR3 DNA follows: TGTGCCAGCAGCCACGGTGAGCGAGGTGAAAAACTGTTTTTT. Translated: CASSHGERGEKLFF. The variable domain in full, with the rest retrieved from reference TRBV14 and TRBJ1-4, is EAGVTQFPSHSVIEKGQTVTLRCDPISGHDNLYWYRRVMGKEIKFLLHFVKESKQDESGMPNNRFLAERTGGTYSTLKVQPAELEDSGVYFCASSHGERGEKLFFGSGTQLSVL.